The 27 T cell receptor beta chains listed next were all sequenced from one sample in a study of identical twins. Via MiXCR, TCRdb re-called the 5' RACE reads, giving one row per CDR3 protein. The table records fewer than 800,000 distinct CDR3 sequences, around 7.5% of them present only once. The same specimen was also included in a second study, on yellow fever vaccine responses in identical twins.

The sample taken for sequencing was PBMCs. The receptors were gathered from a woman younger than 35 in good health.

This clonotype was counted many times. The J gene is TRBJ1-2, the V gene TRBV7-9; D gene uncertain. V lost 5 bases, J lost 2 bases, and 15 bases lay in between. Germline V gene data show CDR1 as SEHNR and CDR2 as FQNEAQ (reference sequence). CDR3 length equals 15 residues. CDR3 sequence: CASSRDGPSNYGYTF. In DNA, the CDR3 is TGTGCCAGCAGCCGAGATGGGCCATCGAACTATGGCTACACCTTC.

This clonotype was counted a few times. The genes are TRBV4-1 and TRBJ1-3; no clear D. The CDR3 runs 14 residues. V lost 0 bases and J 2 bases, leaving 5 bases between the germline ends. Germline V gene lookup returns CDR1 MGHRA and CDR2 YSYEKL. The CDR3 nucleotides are TGCGCCAGCAGCCAAGATCGTACTGGAAACACCATATATTTT. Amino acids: CASSQDRTGNTIYF.

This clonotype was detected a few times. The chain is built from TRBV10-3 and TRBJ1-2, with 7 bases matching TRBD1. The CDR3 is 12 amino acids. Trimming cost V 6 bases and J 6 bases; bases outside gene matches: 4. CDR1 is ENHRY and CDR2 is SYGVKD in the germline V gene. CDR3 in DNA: TGTGCCATCAGAGACAGGGAAGATGGCTACACCTTC. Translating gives CAIRDREDGYTF.

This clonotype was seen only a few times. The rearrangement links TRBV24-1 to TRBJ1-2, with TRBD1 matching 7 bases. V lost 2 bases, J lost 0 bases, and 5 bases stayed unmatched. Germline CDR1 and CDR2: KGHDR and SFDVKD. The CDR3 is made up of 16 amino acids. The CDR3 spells CATSDSRTGANYGYTF. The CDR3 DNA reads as TGTGCCACCAGTGATTCCCGGACAGGAGCTAACTATGGCTACACCTTC.

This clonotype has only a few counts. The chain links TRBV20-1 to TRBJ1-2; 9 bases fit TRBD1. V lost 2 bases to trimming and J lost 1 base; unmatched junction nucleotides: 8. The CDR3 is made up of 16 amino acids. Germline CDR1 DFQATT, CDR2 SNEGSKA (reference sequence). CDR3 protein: CSARPGQGLSNYGYTF. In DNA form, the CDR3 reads TGCAGTGCTAGACCGGGACAGGGACTCAGTAACTATGGCTACACCTTC.

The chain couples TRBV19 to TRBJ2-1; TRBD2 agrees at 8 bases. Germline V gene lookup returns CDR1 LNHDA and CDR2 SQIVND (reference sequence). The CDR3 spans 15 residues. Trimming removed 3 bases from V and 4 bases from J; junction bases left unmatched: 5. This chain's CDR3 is CASSIISSGYNEQFF. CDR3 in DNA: TGTGCCAGTAGTATTATATCTAGCGGGTACAATGAGCAGTTCTTC.

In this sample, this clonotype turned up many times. CDR3: CAISESTREAFF. The CDR3 nucleotides read TGTGCCATCAGTGAGTCGACTCGTGAAGCTTTCTTT. The chain has TRBV10-3 and TRBJ1-1; D gene unclear. CDR3 length: 12 amino acids. V lost 0 bases to trimming and J lost 7 bases, with 6 bases between them. Germline values: CDR1 ENHRY, CDR2 SYGVKD.

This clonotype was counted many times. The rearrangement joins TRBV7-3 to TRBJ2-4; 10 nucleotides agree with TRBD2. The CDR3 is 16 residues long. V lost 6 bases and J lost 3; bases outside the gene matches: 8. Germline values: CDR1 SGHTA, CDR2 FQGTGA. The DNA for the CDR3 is TGTGCCAGCAGTCCTAATGAGCGGGAGGGCAAAAACATTCAGTACTTC. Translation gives CASSPNEREGKNIQYF. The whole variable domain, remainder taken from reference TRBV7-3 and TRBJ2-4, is GAGVSQTPSNKVTEKGKYVELRCDPISGHTALYWYRQSLGQGPEFLIYFQGTGAADDSGLPNDRFFAVRPEGSVSTLKIQRTERGDSAVYLCASSPNEREGKNIQYFGAGTRLSVL.

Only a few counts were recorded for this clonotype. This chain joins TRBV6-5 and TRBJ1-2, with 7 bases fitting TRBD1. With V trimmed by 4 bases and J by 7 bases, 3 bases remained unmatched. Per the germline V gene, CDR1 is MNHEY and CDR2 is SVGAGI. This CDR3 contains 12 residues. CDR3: CASSLTGAGYTF. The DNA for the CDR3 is TGTGCCAGCAGTTTAACAGGGGCTGGCTACACCTTC.

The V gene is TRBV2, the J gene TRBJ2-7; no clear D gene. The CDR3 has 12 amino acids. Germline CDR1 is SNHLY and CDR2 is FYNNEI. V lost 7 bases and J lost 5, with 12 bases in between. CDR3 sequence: CASNRFENEQYF. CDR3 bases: TGTGCCAGCAATAGGTTCGAGAACGAGCAGTACTTC.

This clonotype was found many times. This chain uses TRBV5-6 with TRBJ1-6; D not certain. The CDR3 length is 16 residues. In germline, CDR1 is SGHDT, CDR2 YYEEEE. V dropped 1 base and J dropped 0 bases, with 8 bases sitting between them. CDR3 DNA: TGTGCCAGCAGCTTGTGGGTTAGCTCCTATAATTCACCCCTCCACTTT. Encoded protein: CASSLWVSSYNSPLHF.

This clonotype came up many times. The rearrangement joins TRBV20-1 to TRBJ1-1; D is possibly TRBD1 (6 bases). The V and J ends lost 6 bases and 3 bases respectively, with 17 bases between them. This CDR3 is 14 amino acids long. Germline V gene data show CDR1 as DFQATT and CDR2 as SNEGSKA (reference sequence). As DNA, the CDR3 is TGCAGTGCCAGGTCCCGGGACAAGTACACTGAAGCTTTCTTT. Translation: CSARSRDKYTEAFF.

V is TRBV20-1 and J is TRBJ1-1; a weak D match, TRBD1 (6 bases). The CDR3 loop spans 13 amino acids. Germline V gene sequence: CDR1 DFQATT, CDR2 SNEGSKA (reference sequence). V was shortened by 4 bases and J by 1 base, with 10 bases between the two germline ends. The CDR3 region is CSATRQANTEAFF. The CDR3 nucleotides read TGCAGTGCTACCAGACAGGCGAACACTGAAGCTTTCTTT.

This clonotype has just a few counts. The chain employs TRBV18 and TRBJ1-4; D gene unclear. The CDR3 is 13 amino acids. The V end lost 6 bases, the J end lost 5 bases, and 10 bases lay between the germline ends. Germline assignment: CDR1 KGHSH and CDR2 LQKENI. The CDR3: CASSFLLNEKLFF. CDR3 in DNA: TGTGCCAGCTCGTTCCTTTTAAATGAAAAACTGTTTTTT.

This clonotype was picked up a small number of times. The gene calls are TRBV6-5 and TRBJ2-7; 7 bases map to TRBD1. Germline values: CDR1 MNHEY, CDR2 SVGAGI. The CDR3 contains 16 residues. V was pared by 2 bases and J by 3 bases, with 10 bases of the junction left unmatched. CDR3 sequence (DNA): TGTGCCAGCAGTTACAACCGGGACAGTTTTCGCTACGAGCAGTACTTC. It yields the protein CASSYNRDSFRYEQYF.

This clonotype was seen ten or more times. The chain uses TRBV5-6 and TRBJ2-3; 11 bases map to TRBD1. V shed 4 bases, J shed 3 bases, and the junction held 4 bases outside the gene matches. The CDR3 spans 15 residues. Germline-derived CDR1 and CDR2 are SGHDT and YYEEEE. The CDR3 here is CASSADRGLTDTQYF. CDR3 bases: TGTGCCAGCAGCGCGGACAGGGGGCTGACAGATACGCAGTATTTT.

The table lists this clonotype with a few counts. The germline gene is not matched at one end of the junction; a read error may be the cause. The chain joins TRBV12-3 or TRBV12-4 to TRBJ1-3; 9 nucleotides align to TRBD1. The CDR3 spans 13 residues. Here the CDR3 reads CASSLGDRVPAPF. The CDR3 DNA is TGTGCCAGCAGTTTAGGGGACAGGGTTCCCGCTCCGTTT.

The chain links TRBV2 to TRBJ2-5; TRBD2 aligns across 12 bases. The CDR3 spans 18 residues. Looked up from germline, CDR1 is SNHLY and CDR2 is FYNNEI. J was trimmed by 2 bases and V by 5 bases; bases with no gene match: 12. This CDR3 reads CASSPKRGTSGFQETQYF. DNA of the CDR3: TGTGCCAGCAGTCCTAAGAGGGGGACTAGCGGGTTTCAAGAGACCCAGTACTTC.

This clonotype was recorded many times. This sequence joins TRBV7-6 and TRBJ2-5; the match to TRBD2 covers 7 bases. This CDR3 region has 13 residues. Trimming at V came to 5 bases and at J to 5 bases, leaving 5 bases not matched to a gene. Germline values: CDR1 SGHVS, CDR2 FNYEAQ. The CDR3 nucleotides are TGTGCCAGCAGCGTCCTAGCGGTGGAGACCCAGTACTTC. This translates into CASSVLAVETQYF.

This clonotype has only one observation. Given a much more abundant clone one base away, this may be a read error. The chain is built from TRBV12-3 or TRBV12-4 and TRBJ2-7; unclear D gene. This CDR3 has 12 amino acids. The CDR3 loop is CSSTLGLREQYF. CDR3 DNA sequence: TGTTCCAGCACCCTGGGCCTCCGCGAGCAGTACTTC.

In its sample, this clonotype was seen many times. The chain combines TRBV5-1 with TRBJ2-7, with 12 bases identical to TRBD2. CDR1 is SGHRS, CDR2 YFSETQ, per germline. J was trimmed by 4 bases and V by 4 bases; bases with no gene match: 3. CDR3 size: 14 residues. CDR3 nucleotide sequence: TGCGCCAGCAGCGAGACTAGCGGGAGTTACGAGCAGTACTTC. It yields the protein CASSETSGSYEQYF.

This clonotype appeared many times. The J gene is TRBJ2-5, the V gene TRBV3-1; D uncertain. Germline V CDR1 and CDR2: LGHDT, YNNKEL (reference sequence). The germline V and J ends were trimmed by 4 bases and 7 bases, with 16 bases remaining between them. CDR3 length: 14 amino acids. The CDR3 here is CASSLRTGLGTQYF. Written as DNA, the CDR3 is TGTGCCAGCAGCCTCCGGACCGGGCTAGGGACCCAGTACTTC.

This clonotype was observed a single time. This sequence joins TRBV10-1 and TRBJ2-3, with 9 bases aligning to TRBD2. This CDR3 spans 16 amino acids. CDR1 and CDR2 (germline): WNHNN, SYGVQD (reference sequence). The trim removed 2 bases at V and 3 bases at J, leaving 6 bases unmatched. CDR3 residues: CASSEGSGRMTDTQYF. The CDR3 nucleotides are TGCGCCAGCAGTGAGGGGAGCGGGAGGATGACAGATACGCAGTATTTT.

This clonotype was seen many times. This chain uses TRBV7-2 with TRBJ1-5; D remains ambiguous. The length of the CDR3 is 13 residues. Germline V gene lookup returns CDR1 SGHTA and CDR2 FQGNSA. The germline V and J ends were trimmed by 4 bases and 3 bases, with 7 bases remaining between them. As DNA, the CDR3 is TGTGCCAGCAGCTGGTCGAACAATCAGCCCCAGCATTTT. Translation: CASSWSNNQPQHF.

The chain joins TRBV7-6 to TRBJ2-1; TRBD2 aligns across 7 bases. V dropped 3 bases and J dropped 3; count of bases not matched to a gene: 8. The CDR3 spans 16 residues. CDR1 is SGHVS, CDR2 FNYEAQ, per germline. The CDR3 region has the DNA TGTGCCAGCAGCTTCGGGGCCGGGGAGGGCTACAATGAGCAGTTCTTC. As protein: CASSFGAGEGYNEQFF.

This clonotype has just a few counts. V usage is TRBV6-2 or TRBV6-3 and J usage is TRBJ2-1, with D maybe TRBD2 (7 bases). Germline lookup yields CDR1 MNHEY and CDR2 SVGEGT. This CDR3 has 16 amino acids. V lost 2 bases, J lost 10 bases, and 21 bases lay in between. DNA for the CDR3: TGTGCCAGCAGTTACAGGACCAGCGGGAAGAGGGGGGAGCAGTTCTTC. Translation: CASSYRTSGKRGEQFF.

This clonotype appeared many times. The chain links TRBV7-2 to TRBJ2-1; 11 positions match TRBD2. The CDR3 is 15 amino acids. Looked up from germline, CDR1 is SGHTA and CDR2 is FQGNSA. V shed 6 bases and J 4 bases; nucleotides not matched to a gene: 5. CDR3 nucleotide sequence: TGTGCCAGCAGGGTGGGACTAGCGGTTTACAATGAGCAGTTCTTC. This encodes CASRVGLAVYNEQFF.